Listed here are 21 T cell receptor beta chains from one sample, sequenced in a study of cytomegalovirus exposure and HLA in healthy donors. PCR amplification relied on 60 Vbeta primers (plus 13 Jbeta primers). Sequencing was performed with immunoSEQ multiplex PCR; in TCRdb, only in-frame clones are kept and a portion is missing. This sample has approximately 170,000 clones, with roughly 80% found just once. The sequenced material came from PBMCs. These receptors were obtained from a man younger than 30 in good health and CMV-seropositive.

J is TRBJ2-1 and V is TRBV5-1, with D tentatively TRBD2 (8 bases). Germline CDR1 is SGHRS and CDR2 is YFSETQ. The CDR3 contains 14 residues. Trimming shortened V by 4 bases and J by 6 bases, and 14 bases separated the two germline ends. The CDR3 here is CASSPGGTVNEQFF. In DNA, the CDR3 is TGCGCCAGCAGCCCGGGGGGGACAGTCAATGAGCAGTTCTTC.

The gene calls are TRBV29-1 and TRBJ1-2; D uncertain. Trimming removed 5 bases from V and 5 bases from J, with 15 bases in between. CDR1 is SQVTM, CDR2 ANQGSEA, per germline. The CDR3 totals 13 residues. The CDR3 spells CSVREPDSYGYTF. CDR3 sequence (DNA): TGCAGCGTTCGGGAGCCCGATAGTTATGGCTACACCTTC.

This chain joins TRBV5-1 and TRBJ2-7; a weak D match, TRBD1 (6 bases). CDR3 length equals 14 residues. V shed 2 bases and J shed 2 bases, with 11 bases lying between them. CDR1 and CDR2 from the germline V gene are SGHRS and YFSETQ. The CDR3: CASSLQGVPYEQYF. CDR3 bases: TGCGCCAGCAGCTTACAGGGCGTTCCCTACGAGCAGTACTTC. Together with reference TRBV5-1 and TRBJ2-7, the CDR3 gives the full variable domain: KAGVTQTPRYLIKTRGQQVTLSCSPISGHRSVSWYQQTPGQGLQFLFEYFSETQRNKGNFPGRFSGRQFSNSRSEMNVSTLELGDSALYLCASSLQGVPYEQYFGPGTRLTVT.

The J gene is TRBJ2-1, the V gene TRBV4-3, with TRBD1 identical over 7 bases. This CDR3 has 15 amino acids. With 0 bases clipped from V and 7 bases from J, the junction kept 6 bases outside the gene matches. Germline CDR1 and CDR2: LGHNA and YSLEER. CDR3 in DNA: TGCGCCAGCAGCCAAGATCGACAGGGTCGGAATGAGCAGTTCTTC. Its translation is CASSQDRQGRNEQFF.

The chain combines TRBV14 with TRBJ1-1, with D possibly matching TRBD1 (5 bases). Germline V CDR1 and CDR2: SGHDN, FVKESK. V was shortened by 1 base and J by 0 bases, with 18 bases between the two germline ends. The CDR3 spans 18 residues. The CDR3: CASSQAGGDPWMNTEAFF. As DNA, the CDR3 is TGTGCCAGCAGCCAAGCGGGGGGAGATCCCTGGATGAACACTGAAGCTTTCTTT.

The chain links TRBV27 to TRBJ1-1; 7 positions match TRBD1. V shed 5 bases and J 4 bases; nucleotides not matched to a gene: 19. CDR3 length: 18 residues. From germline, CDR1 is MNHEY and CDR2 SMNVEV (reference sequence). This CDR3 is CASSLTRLAGGPSTEAFF. CDR3 nucleotides: TGTGCCAGCAGTCTGACGCGGTTGGCAGGGGGGCCAAGCACTGAAGCTTTCTTT.

In its sample, this clone was seen once. This chain joins TRBV5-1 and TRBJ1-4; 7 bases match TRBD1. V gave up 3 bases and J gave up 6 bases; unmatched junction bases: 8. The CDR3 covers 15 residues. Germline assignment: CDR1 SGHRS and CDR2 YFSETQ. The CDR3 DNA reads TGCGCCAGCAGCTCATCGACAGGGTCCGATGAAAAACTGTTTTTT. Translated, it gives CASSSSTGSDEKLFF.

This chain connects TRBV9 to TRBJ1-1; D call uncertain. Between the trimmed V and J ends, which lost 3 bases and 4 bases, there was a span of 13 bases. This CDR3 is 14 amino acids long. The germline V gene has CDR1 SGDLS and CDR2 YYNGEE. CDR3 DNA: TGTGCCAGCAGCGGCGAACTTTATGGCACTGAAGCTTTCTTT. Translated: CASSGELYGTEAFF.

The chain has TRBV27 and TRBJ1-1, with D possibly TRBD1 on 6 matching bases. This CDR3 contains 13 residues. Germline V lookup: CDR1 MNHEY, CDR2 SMNVEV (reference sequence). V lost 6 bases and J 5 bases, leaving 13 bases between the germline ends. In nucleotides, the CDR3 is TGTGCCAGCAGCCTTACAGGGCGTACTGAAGCTTTCTTT. It yields the protein CASSLTGRTEAFF.

V gene TRBV7-2 combines with J gene TRBJ2-3; TRBD2 is a possible D gene (6 bases). The CDR3 length is 14 residues. Trimming took off 3 bases at V and 7 bases at J, with 14 bases between the two ends. Per germline, CDR1 SGHTA and CDR2 FQGNSA. CDR3 nucleotides: TGTGCCAGCAGCTTGGGGGGAATCCCTAATACGCAGTATTTT. It codes for CASSLGGIPNTQYF.

This clone was seen a handful of times. The V gene is TRBV19, the J gene TRBJ1-2; 8 bases are shared with TRBD1. The CDR3 is 16 amino acids. Germline-derived CDR1 and CDR2 are LNHDA and SQIVND (reference sequence). J lost 5 bases, V lost 3 bases, and 11 bases had no gene match. The CDR3 sequence: CASSMPRTGPTYGYTF. Written as DNA, the CDR3 is TGTGCCAGTAGTATGCCCCGGACAGGGCCCACTTATGGCTACACCTTC.

This sequence joins TRBV30 and TRBJ2-1, with 9 bases identical to TRBD1. CDR3 size: 14 residues. Germline CDR1 GTSNPN, CDR2 SVGIG (reference sequence). V lost 0 bases to trimming and J lost 12 bases; unmatched junction nucleotides: 9. The chain's CDR3 is CAWSVGSGQGRQFF. CDR3 in DNA: TGTGCCTGGAGTGTAGGGTCGGGACAGGGTAGGCAGTTCTTC.

This rearrangement joins TRBV7-2 to TRBJ2-5, with D possibly matching TRBD1 (5 bases). V lost 4 bases to trimming and J lost 4 bases, with 19 bases between them. CDR3 length equals 16 residues. In germline, CDR1 is SGHTA, CDR2 FQGNSA. The CDR3 DNA sequence: TGTGCCAGCAGCTCATGGAAAGTAGAAGACAGAGAGACCCAGTACTTC. Its translation: CASSSWKVEDRETQYF.

The V gene is TRBV28, the J gene TRBJ2-1; D is perhaps TRBD1 (6 bases). CDR1 MDHEN and CDR2 SYDVKM come from the germline V gene. V lost 1 base, J lost 4 bases, and 14 bases lay in between. The CDR3 runs 16 residues. This CDR3 is CASSLSDGTLYNEQFF. The CDR3 DNA reads as TGTGCCAGCAGTTTATCGGACGGGACACTATACAATGAGCAGTTCTTC.

The chain couples TRBV6-1 to TRBJ2-7; 7 bases fit TRBD2. The ends lost 6 bases at V and 0 bases at J; junction bases unmatched: 5. Germline CDR1 MNHNS, CDR2 SASEGT. The CDR3 sequence is 14 residues long. CDR3 in amino acids: CASRLSGNSYEQYF. The CDR3 DNA follows: TGTGCCAGCAGGCTGAGCGGGAACTCCTACGAGCAGTACTTC.

The chain has TRBV4-2 and TRBJ1-5; tentative D call: TRBD1 (6 bases). This CDR3 is built from 16 residues. Trimming pared 5 bases from V and 5 bases from J, leaving 19 bases between. Germline CDR1 is LGHNA and CDR2 is YNFKEQ. The CDR3 here is CASSFSNSGEYQPQHF. The DNA for the CDR3 is TGTGCCAGCAGCTTCTCTAATTCAGGGGAGTATCAGCCCCAGCATTTT.

The V and J genes are TRBV4-1 and TRBJ1-5, with TRBD1 as a possible D gene (6 bases). V lost 7 bases and J 6 bases, leaving 13 bases between the germline ends. The germline gives CDR1 MGHRA, CDR2 YSYEKL. The CDR3 has 13 residues. The DNA for the CDR3 is TGCGCCAGCACGAACAGGGCAGGTCAGCCCCAGCATTTT. It translates to CASTNRAGQPQHF.

V gene TRBV27 combines with J gene TRBJ2-1; 7 nucleotides line up with TRBD1. V lost 6 bases to trimming and J lost 10 bases; unmatched junction nucleotides: 12. This CDR3 is built from 14 residues. The germline V gene has CDR1 MNHEY and CDR2 SMNVEV (reference sequence). The CDR3 DNA sequence: TGTGCCAGCAGACTGAGGGGACAGAGTTGGGAGCAGTTCTTC. This translates into CASRLRGQSWEQFF.

CDR3 DNA sequence: TGCGCCAGTGAGGGGGAGGGCCGTGGCAATGAGCAGTTCTTC. Protein sequence: CASEGEGRGNEQFF. The rearrangement joins TRBV4-1 to TRBJ2-1; tentative D call: TRBD2 (7 bases). CDR1 and CDR2 (germline): MGHRA, YSYEKL. The V gene lost 9 bases and the J gene lost 6 bases, with 18 bases spanning the gap. The CDR3 is made up of 14 amino acids.

The rearrangement links TRBV5-4 to TRBJ2-5; 7 nucleotides align to TRBD2. This CDR3 is 13 amino acids long. Per the germline V gene, CDR1 is SGHNT and CDR2 is YYREEE (reference sequence). Losses at the gene ends were 4 bases for V and 5 bases for J; bases not matched to a gene: 5. CDR3 sequence (DNA): TGTGCCAGCAGCAGACTAGCTGGCGAGACCCAGTACTTC. This gives the protein CASSRLAGETQYF.

The chain links TRBV5-6 to TRBJ1-6; tentatively, D is TRBD1 (5 bases). This CDR3 spans 15 amino acids. The V end was cut by 1 base, the J end by 5 bases, with 10 bases between. From germline, CDR1 is SGHDT and CDR2 YYEEEE. The CDR3 nucleotides are TGTGCCAGCAGCTTGTCAGGGTACCATAATTCACCCCTCCACTTT. Translated, it gives CASSLSGYHNSPLHF.